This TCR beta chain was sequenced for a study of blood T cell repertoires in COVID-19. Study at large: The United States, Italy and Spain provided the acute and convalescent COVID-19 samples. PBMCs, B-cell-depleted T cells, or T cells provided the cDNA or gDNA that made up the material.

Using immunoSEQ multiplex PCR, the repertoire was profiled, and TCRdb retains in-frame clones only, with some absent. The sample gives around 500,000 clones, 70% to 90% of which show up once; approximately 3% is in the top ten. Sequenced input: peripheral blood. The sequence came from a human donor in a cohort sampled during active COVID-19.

The CDR3 nucleotides read TGTGCCAGCAGTGACGAAATTTACAGGTCCAGCAATCAGCCCCAGCATTTT. Translating it yields CASSDEIYRSSNQPQHF. The gene calls are TRBV2 and TRBJ1-5; TRBD1 is a possible D gene (5 bases). Trimming stripped 3 bases from V and 1 base from J, with 16 bases between. This CDR3 spans 17 amino acids. Germline V gene data show CDR1 as SNHLY and CDR2 as FYNNEI. The whole variable domain, filled in from reference TRBV2 and TRBJ1-5, reads EPEVTQTPSHQVTQMGQEVILRCVPISNHLYFYWYRQILGQKVEFLVSFYNNEISEKSEIFDDQFSVERPDGSNFTLKIRSTKLEDSAMYFCASSDEIYRSSNQPQHFGDGTRLSIL.